This section outlines one T cell receptor beta chain sequence together with its context. What it recognizes is unknown. This specimen belongs to a study of cytomegalovirus exposure and HLA in healthy donors. Clones were read by immunoSEQ multiplex PCR, and TCRdb kept only the in-frame ones, dropping some. The table has about 330,000 clones, 75% to 90% seen once. Study findings and constraints: Both high specificity and high sensitivity reportedly marked the classifier's diagnosis of cytomegalovirus status. Associated with cytomegalovirus, according to the listing, were 170 or so TCR beta chains.

CDR3 length equals 14 residues. Looked up from germline, CDR1 is SGHRS and CDR2 is YFSETQ. With 1 base removed from V and 2 bases from J, the gap between germline ends came to 6 bases. The chain is built from TRBV5-1 and TRBJ2-2, with D uncertain. Specimen: PBMCs. The clonotype comes from a woman aged 30 to 39 in good health and CMV-seropositive. CDR3 amino acids: CASSLQSNTGELFF. CDR3 DNA sequence: TGCGCCAGCAGCTTGCAGAGTAACACCGGGGAGCTGTTTTTT.